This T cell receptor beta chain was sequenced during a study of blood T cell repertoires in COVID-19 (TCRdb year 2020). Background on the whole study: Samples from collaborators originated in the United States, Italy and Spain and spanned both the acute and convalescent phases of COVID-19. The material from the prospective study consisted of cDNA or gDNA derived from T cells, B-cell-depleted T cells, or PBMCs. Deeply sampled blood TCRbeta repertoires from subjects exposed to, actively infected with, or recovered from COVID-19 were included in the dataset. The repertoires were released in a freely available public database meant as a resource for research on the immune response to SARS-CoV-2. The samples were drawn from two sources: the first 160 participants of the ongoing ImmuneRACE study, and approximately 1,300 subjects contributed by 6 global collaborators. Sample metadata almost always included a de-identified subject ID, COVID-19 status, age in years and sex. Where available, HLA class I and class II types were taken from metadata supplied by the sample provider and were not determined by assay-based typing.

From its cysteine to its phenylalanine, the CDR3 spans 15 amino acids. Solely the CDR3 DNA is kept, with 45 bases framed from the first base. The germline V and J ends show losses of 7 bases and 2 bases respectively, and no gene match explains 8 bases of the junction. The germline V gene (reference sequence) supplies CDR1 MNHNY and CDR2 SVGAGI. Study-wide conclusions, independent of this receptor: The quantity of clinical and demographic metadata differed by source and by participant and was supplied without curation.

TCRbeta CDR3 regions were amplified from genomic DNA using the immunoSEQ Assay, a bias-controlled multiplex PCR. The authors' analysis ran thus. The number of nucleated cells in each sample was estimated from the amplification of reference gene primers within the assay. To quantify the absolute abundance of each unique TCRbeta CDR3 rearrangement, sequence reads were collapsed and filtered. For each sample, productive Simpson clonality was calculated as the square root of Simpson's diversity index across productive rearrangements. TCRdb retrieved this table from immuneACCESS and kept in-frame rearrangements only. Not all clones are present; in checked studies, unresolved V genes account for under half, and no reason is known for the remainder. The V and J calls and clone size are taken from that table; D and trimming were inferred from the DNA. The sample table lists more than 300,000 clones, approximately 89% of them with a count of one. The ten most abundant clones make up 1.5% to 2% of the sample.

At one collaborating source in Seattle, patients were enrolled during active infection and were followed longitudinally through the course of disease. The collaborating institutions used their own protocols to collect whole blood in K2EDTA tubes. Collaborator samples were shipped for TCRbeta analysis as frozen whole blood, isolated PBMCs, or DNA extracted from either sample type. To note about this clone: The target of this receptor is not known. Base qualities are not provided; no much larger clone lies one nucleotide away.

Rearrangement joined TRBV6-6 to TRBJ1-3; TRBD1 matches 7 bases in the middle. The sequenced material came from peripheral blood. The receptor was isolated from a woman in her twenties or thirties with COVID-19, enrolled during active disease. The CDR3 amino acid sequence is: CASKEQGLTGNTIYF. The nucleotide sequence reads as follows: TGTGCCAGCAAAGAACAGGGGCTCACTGGAAACACCATATATTTT.